A selection of T cell receptor beta chains follows, all from one sample in a study of shared clonotypes between healthy human individuals. The repertoire was sequenced with immunoSEQ multiplex PCR; TCRdb's copy has only in-frame clones and lacks some. This table holds some 2.1 million clones, roughly 94% found once. The sequenced sample consisted of naive CD4+ T cells sorted from blood. These receptors were obtained from a man aged 18 to 35 in good health. The CDR3 runs from the conserved cysteine through the conserved F or W.

CDR3,J,V
CASSETGQHTNYGYTF,TRBJ1-2,TRBV2
CAISEEEGTTEAFF,TRBJ1-1,TRBV10-3
CASIVPQGQGYEQYF,TRBJ2-7,TRBV19
CASSLALGYEQYF,TRBJ2-7,TRBV7-9
CASSLDQGAREQYF,TRBJ2-7,TRBV5-4
CASSKTANYGYTF,TRBJ1-2,TRBV27
CASSVDQGKGTEAFF,TRBJ1-1,TRBV9
CASIGAVSTGEQYF,TRBJ2-7,TRBV11-1
CASSGGVGETQYF,TRBJ2-5,TRBV7-3
CASTHSPAGVSDTQYF,TRBJ2-3,TRBV14
CASSYGGRNGNEQFF,TRBJ2-1,TRBV6-5
CASRQTSGGLTQYF,TRBJ2-3,TRBV6-5
CASSGLSRSYNSPLHF,TRBJ1-6,TRBV16
CAWRKSGLAYSHEQFF,TRBJ2-1,TRBV30
CASSRLQGDEQYF,TRBJ2-7,TRBV18
CASALAGMMYEQFF,TRBJ2-1,TRBV7-8
CASSAAAGFNQPQHF,TRBJ1-5,TRBV6-1
CAWSRRGGSNQPQHF,TRBJ1-5,TRBV30
CASREDISSYEQYF,TRBJ2-7,TRBV5-4
CSVVSGGTDTQYF,TRBJ2-3,TRBV29-1
CASSLEGHSNQPQHF,TRBJ1-5,TRBV5-1
CASSPYGMIYEQYF,TRBJ2-7,TRBV18
CASSIDPLLTGELFF,TRBJ2-2,TRBV19
CASSITGPKGTDTQYF,TRBJ2-3,TRBV19
CASSPTGPYRAFF,TRBJ1-1,TRBV11-2
CASSEALRGANEKLFF,TRBJ1-4,TRBV2
CASRQGLSTDTQYF,TRBJ2-3,TRBV2
CAISRSNSPLHF,TRBJ1-6,TRBV10-3
CASSENTDTQYF,TRBJ2-3,TRBV2
CASSSDWRGAHYF,TRBJ2-3,TRBV5-4
CASWHPGTGTYEQYF,TRBJ2-7,TRBV2
CASSQWAASSNYGYTF,TRBJ1-2,TRBV4-3
CSGFSSGYTF,TRBJ1-2,TRBV29-1
CASSGTHSTQYF,TRBJ2-3,TRBV5-1
CASREDSGRGLETQYF,TRBJ2-5,TRBV10-2
CASRFAGTGGYTF,TRBJ1-2,TRBV7-6
CASSESDTYEQYF,TRBJ2-7,TRBV6-1
CASRVTAYSNQPQHF,TRBJ1-5,TRBV6-5
CATQGGTRTDTQYF,TRBJ2-3,TRBV10-3
CASSLTDTQYF,TRBJ2-3,TRBV2
CAWSVISGGPNEQFF,TRBJ2-1,TRBV30
CASSLEGYSNQPQHF,TRBJ1-5,TRBV7-8
CASSPDGINQPQHF,TRBJ1-5,TRBV18
CASSPRASSNQPQHF,TRBJ1-5,TRBV6-5
CSVARGGDTEAFF,TRBJ1-1,TRBV29-1
CASSTGQGADEKLFF,TRBJ1-4,TRBV7-2
CASSPGLANEQFF,TRBJ2-1,TRBV5-4
CASSLGPHTSGGTYEQYF,TRBJ2-7,TRBV28
CASSYWAGDGYTF,TRBJ1-2,TRBV6-5
CAISEQGAITSYEQYF,TRBJ2-7,TRBV10-3
CASSQGTVVNEKLFF,TRBJ1-4,TRBV14
CASSVGGLGGNEQFF,TRBJ2-1,TRBV9
CASGWIGGDEQYF,TRBJ2-7,TRBV10-2
CASSQGILAGEETQYF,TRBJ2-5,TRBV4-1